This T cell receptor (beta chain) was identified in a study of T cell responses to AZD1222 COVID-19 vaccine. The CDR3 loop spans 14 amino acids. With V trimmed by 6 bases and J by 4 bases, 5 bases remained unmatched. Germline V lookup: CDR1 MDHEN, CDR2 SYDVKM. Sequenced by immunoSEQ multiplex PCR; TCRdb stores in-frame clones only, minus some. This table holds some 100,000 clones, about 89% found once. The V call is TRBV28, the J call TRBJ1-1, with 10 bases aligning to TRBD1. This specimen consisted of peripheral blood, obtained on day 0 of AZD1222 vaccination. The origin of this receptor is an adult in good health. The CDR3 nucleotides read TGTGCCAGCAGGGAGGGACAGGGGTTCACTGAAGCTTTCTTT. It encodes CASREGQGFTEAFF.